This is a list of T cell receptor beta chains from one sample in a study of cytomegalovirus exposure and HLA in healthy donors. Profiled with immunoSEQ multiplex PCR; TCRdb holds only in-frame clones, not every one. The data show 200,000 to 250,000 clones, 70% to 90% seen once. Sequences were obtained from PBMCs. These receptor sequences come from a young man in good health and CMV-seronegative. Each CDR3 is given with its conserved first and last residue. D genes are given only for firm matches. Clone sizes are given selectively: once, few, many, or a class where the clone is expanded.

V	J	size	D	CDR3	DNA
TRBV9	TRBJ2-1	-	-	CASSVYAVSYNEQFF	TGTGCCAGCAGCGTCTATGCGGTCTCCTACAATGAGCAGTTCTTC
TRBV7-8	TRBJ2-3	few	TRBD2	CASSTRWTSHDGDTQYF	TGTGCCAGCAGCACACGATGGACTAGCCATGACGGGGATACGCAGTATTTT
TRBV5-6	TRBJ2-6	-	-	CASSLYRVSGANVLTF	TGTGCCAGCAGCTTGTATCGGGTCTCTGGGGCCAACGTCCTGACTTTC
TRBV6-5	TRBJ1-1	-	-	CASSYSDRSEAFF	TGTGCCAGCAGTTACTCCGACAGATCTGAAGCTTTCTTT
TRBV12-5	TRBJ1-1	-	-	CASSDRNTEAFF	TGTGCTAGTTCGGACAGGAACACTGAAGCTTTCTTT
TRBV6-1	TRBJ1-6	few	TRBD1	CASSGGQGDNSPLHF	TGTGCCAGCAGTGGGGGACAGGGAGATAATTCACCCCTCCACTTT
TRBV4-1	TRBJ1-1	-	TRBD1	CASRQTGATEAFF	TGCGCCAGCCGGCAGACAGGGGCCACTGAAGCTTTCTTT
TRBV28	TRBJ2-7	-	TRBD2	CASTGLAGIPYEQYF	TGTGCCAGCACGGGACTAGCGGGGATTCCCTACGAGCAGTACTTC
TRBV13	TRBJ2-7	-	TRBD1	CASRKTGTLYEQYF	TGTGCCAGCAGAAAGACAGGGACACTCTACGAGCAGTACTTC
TRBV28	TRBJ2-1	-	TRBD2	CASSPPGGDSYNEQFF	TGTGCCAGCAGTCCCCCCGGGGGGGATTCCTACAATGAGCAGTTCTTC
TRBV9	TRBJ1-2	few	-	CASSVVGGLYTF	TGTGCCAGCAGCGTAGTGGGGGGGCTTTACACCTTC
TRBV4-2	TRBJ2-7	-	-	CASSQGNMNIYEQYF	TGTGCCAGCAGCCAAGGTAACATGAACATCTACGAGCAGTACTTC
TRBV2	TRBJ1-3	-	-	CASSARGNTIYF	TGTGCCAGCAGTGCTAGGGGAAACACCATATATTTT
TRBV2	TRBJ2-1	once	TRBD1	CASSTQGSSYNEQFF	TGTGCCAGCAGCACACAGGGGAGCTCCTACAATGAGCAGTTCTTC
TRBV11-2	TRBJ1-1	-	-	CASSLVAGVDTEAFF	TGTGCCAGCAGCTTAGTGGCGGGTGTGGACACTGAAGCTTTCTTT
TRBV7-6	TRBJ2-7	-	TRBD1	CASSLTGGYEQYF	TGTGCCAGCAGTCTGACAGGGGGCTACGAGCAGTACTTC
TRBV9	TRBJ1-1	-	-	CASRPAQGTEAFF	TGTGCCAGCCGACCCGCTCAGGGAACTGAAGCTTTCTTT
TRBV7-8	TRBJ1-5	once	-	CASSLERNQPQHF	TGTGCCAGCAGCTTAGAGAGGAATCAGCCCCAGCATTTT
TRBV6-5	TRBJ1-4	-	-	CASARGIANEKLFF	TGTGCCAGCGCCCGGGGAATAGCTAATGAAAAACTGTTTTTT
TRBV2	TRBJ1-3	few	-	CASRSFLVRTESSGNTIYF	TGTGCCAGCCGATCTTTTTTAGTACGGACAGAGAGCTCTGGAAACACCATATATTTT
TRBV19	TRBJ2-3	-	TRBD2	CASSGLTSGTDTQYF	TGTGCCAGTAGTGGGCTGACTAGCGGCACAGATACGCAGTATTTT
TRBV19	TRBJ1-1	once	-	CASSIETGSTEAFF	TGTGCCAGTAGTATAGAAACAGGGAGCACTGAAGCTTTCTTT
TRBV7-9	TRBJ2-7	-	TRBD1	CASSGSRDRLF	TGTGCCAGCAGCGGATCCCGGGACAGGCTCTTC
TRBV9	TRBJ2-5	-	TRBD2	CASSDRGSGGLGKRAQYF	TGTGCCAGCAGCGACCGCGGGAGCGGGGGTTTAGGTAAGCGGGCCCAGTACTTC
TRBV6-6	TRBJ1-2	-	-	CASSLDSIYGYTF	TGTGCCAGCAGTTTGGACAGCATCTATGGCTACACCTTC
TRBV5-1	TRBJ2-7	-	TRBD2	CASSRTSGDYEQYF	TGCGCCAGCAGCCGGACTAGCGGGGACTACGAGCAGTACTTC
TRBV19	TRBJ2-5	-	TRBD1	CATLAVGQGAETQYF	TGTGCCACCCTTGCGGTGGGACAGGGGGCGGAGACCCAGTACTTC
TRBV28	TRBJ1-2	once	-	CASSFAGDFYGYTF	TGTGCCAGCAGTTTCGCAGGGGATTTCTATGGCTACACCTTC
TRBV4-1	TRBJ1-1	-	-	CASSPPGWNTEAFF	TGCGCCAGCAGCCCCCCAGGGTGGAACACTGAAGCTTTCTTT
TRBV7-9	TRBJ2-3	-	TRBD1	CASSLGTGASTDTQYF	TGTGCCAGCAGCTTAGGTACAGGGGCTAGCACAGATACGCAGTATTTT